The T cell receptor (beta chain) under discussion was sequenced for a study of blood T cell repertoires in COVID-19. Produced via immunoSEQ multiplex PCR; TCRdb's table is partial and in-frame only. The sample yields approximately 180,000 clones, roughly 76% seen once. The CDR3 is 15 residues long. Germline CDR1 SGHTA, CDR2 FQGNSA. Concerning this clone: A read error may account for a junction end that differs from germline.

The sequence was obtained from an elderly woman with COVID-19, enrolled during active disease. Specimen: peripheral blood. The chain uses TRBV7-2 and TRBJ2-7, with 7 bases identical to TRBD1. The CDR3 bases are TGTGCCAGCAGCTTAACGGGACAGCCCTCCTCCGAGCAGTACTTC. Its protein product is CASSLTGQPSSEQYF.